This T cell receptor beta chain was sequenced during a study of radiation and T cells in renal cell carcinoma. Study summary: Nephrectomy followed 15 Gy stereotactic body radiation by 4 weeks. The study, taken as a whole, reports: Pretreatment tumor biopsies were lacking, so baseline clonotypes are unknown.

This CDR3 region has 12 residues. Looked up from germline, CDR1 is LNHDA and CDR2 is SQIVND (reference sequence). The ends lost 3 bases at V and 5 bases at J; junction bases unmatched: 0. Only in-frame clones appear in the TCRdb table, and some are missing; sequencing was by immunoSEQ multiplex PCR. Seen here are 94,000 or so clones, 82% observed once, and the top ten hold approximately 6.4%. The time point denotes: baseline pretreatment blood. Treatment of the sample: 15 Gy SBRT to primary tumor, nephrectomy 4 weeks later. After SBRT, blood was collected at 2 and 4 weeks, plus baseline. Clear cell pathology was present in this patient's renal cell carcinoma. As regards this clone: Its antigen is still unknown. Within the sample, other DNA sequences also encode this same CDR3.

The sequencing here drew on blood, taken from a patient whose treatment included radiotherapy and nephrectomy. The chain has TRBV19 and TRBJ2-5, with TRBD1 matching over 7 bases. The receptor was derived from a man in his 60s with renal cell carcinoma. The CDR3 nucleotides are TGTGCCAGTAGTATCAGGGGGGAGACCCAGTACTTC. Translating gives CASSIRGETQYF.